One sample yielded the 25 T cell receptor beta chains listed below, sequenced in a study of shared clonotypes between healthy human individuals. This table comes from immunoSEQ multiplex PCR, and its TCRdb copy is limited to in-frame clones, with some not included. The sample holds over a million clones, over 95% seen once. The specimen was naive CD4+ T cells sorted from blood. Subset specified: CD45RA+ positively selected. The origin of the receptors is a young man in good health.

The chain links TRBV18 to TRBJ2-1, with D perhaps being TRBD1 or TRBD2 (5 bases each). V gave up 4 bases and J gave up 10 bases, with 14 bases separating them. The CDR3 covers 13 residues. Germline CDR1 KGHSH, CDR2 LQKENI. The CDR3 bases are TGTGCCAGCTCACAAGGGACCATAATAGAGCAGTTCTTC. Translated, it gives CASSQGTIIEQFF.

This chain links TRBV19 with TRBJ2-1; 14 positions match TRBD2. This CDR3 has 16 amino acids. Looked up from germline, CDR1 is LNHDA and CDR2 is SQIVND (reference sequence). Trimming at V came to 4 bases and at J to 9 bases, leaving 8 bases not matched to a gene. CDR3 sequence: CASSNRLAGGPAEQFF. Here the CDR3 DNA reads TGTGCCAGTAGTAACCGACTAGCGGGAGGGCCCGCTGAGCAGTTCTTC.

The V gene is TRBV7-2, the J gene TRBJ2-3; 10 bases map to TRBD2. The CDR3 has 18 residues. From germline, CDR1 is SGHTA and CDR2 FQGNSA. Trimming removed 3 bases from V and 2 bases from J; junction bases left unmatched: 11. The CDR3 protein is CASSFSVAGGSYTDTQYF. CDR3 DNA sequence: TGTGCCAGCAGCTTTTCAGTAGCGGGAGGCTCTTACACAGATACGCAGTATTTT.

The J gene is TRBJ1-5, the V gene TRBV10-2; 7 bases match TRBD1. Germline CDR1 reads WSHSY; CDR2 reads SAAADI. CDR3 length: 13 residues. V trimming: 5 bases; J trimming: 5 bases; junction bases outside the gene matches: 3. Written as DNA, the CDR3 is TGCGCCAGCAGTAGACAGGGCGATCAGCCCCAGCATTTT. It translates to CASSRQGDQPQHF.

This chain connects TRBV18 to TRBJ2-2; no firm D call. The CDR3 runs 14 residues. Germline V gene data show CDR1 as KGHSH and CDR2 as LQKENI. V was shortened by 4 bases and J by 8 bases, with 14 bases between the two germline ends. CDR3 protein: CASSQSAGPGELFF. The CDR3 nucleotides read TGTGCCAGCTCACAATCGGCCGGCCCGGGGGAGCTGTTTTTT.

Concerning this clone: Additional DNA sequences in this sample encode the identical CDR3. CDR3: CASSLGGTGELFF. The CDR3 DNA reads as TGTGCCAGCAGCTTAGGCGGGACAGGGGAGCTGTTTTTT. This chain joins TRBV11-3 and TRBJ2-2; D may match TRBD1 or TRBD2 (6 bases each). Germline CDR1 reads SGHNT; CDR2 reads YENEEA. The CDR3 extends over 13 amino acids. V lost 1 base and J 8 bases, leaving 8 bases between the germline ends.

The rearrangement uses TRBV18 and TRBJ2-7; the D is unclear. Germline V gives CDR1 KGHSH, CDR2 LQKENI. The CDR3 loop spans 15 amino acids. V lost 3 bases to trimming and J lost 3 bases, with 15 bases between them. CDR3 residues: CASSPIGRWDYEQYF. The CDR3 DNA reads as TGTGCCAGCTCACCCATTGGGCGTTGGGACTACGAGCAGTACTTC.

J is TRBJ2-3 and V is TRBV19, with TRBD1 matching over 9 bases. This CDR3 spans 14 amino acids. CDR1 is LNHDA and CDR2 is SQIVND in the germline V gene (reference sequence). Trimming cost V 5 bases and J 4 bases; bases outside gene matches: 4. DNA for the CDR3: TGTGCCAGTAGTCCGACAGGGGGTTCAGATACGCAGTATTTT. Translating gives CASSPTGGSDTQYF.

This rearrangement joins TRBV15 to TRBJ2-7; 8 bases match TRBD2. CDR3 size: 19 residues. Germline CDR1 is LNHNV and CDR2 is YYDKDF (reference sequence). Trimming removed 4 bases from V and 2 bases from J; junction bases left unmatched: 19. This CDR3 reads CATSIQLSNSGKGAYEQYF. The CDR3 region has the DNA TGTGCCACCAGCATTCAATTGAGTAATAGCGGGAAAGGGGCCTACGAGCAGTACTTC.

This chain joins TRBV11-2 and TRBJ1-2; 7 bases agree with TRBD1. Germline V gene sequence: CDR1 SGHAT, CDR2 FQNNGV. V gave up 5 bases and J gave up 0 bases; unmatched junction bases: 3. The CDR3 covers 14 residues. CDR3: CASSIDRANYGYTF. The CDR3 coding sequence is TGTGCCAGCAGCATCGACAGGGCTAACTATGGCTACACCTTC. The whole variable domain, filled in from reference TRBV11-2 and TRBJ1-2, reads EAGVAQSPRYKIIEKRQSVAFWCNPISGHATLYWYQQILGQGPKLLIQFQNNGVVDDSQLPKDRFSAERLKGVDSTLKIQPAKLEDSAVYLCASSIDRANYGYTFGSGTRLTVV.

This chain uses TRBV2 with TRBJ2-7; D is unclear. Trimming stripped 7 bases from V and 3 bases from J, with 7 bases between. CDR3 length equals 11 residues. Germline CDR1 SNHLY, CDR2 FYNNEI. The CDR3 bases are TGTGCCAGCACGGGTTACTACGAGCAGTACTTC. Protein product: CASTGYYEQYF.

This chain connects TRBV7-9 to TRBJ2-4; tentative D call: TRBD1 (5 bases). V lost 6 bases and J lost 8, with 11 bases in between. The CDR3 is made up of 12 amino acids. Germline V gives CDR1 SEHNR, CDR2 FQNEAQ (reference sequence). The CDR3 DNA reads as TGTGCCAGCAGGGGGCCCTCTGACATTCAGTACTTC. It translates to CASRGPSDIQYF.

The chain has TRBV7-2 and TRBJ2-7; D is unresolved. The CDR3 has 12 amino acids. Germline V lookup: CDR1 SGHTA, CDR2 FQGNSA. Deletions cut 1 base from V and 6 bases from J, with 7 bases between. The CDR3 loop reads CASSLVFSEQYF. CDR3 in DNA: TGTGCCAGCAGCTTAGTTTTTTCCGAGCAGTACTTC.

The chain uses TRBV6-1 and TRBJ1-2; D is perhaps TRBD1 (5 bases). The germline gives CDR1 MNHNS, CDR2 SASEGT. V was pared by 2 bases and J by 4 bases, with 11 bases between. CDR3 length: 14 residues. The CDR3 region has the DNA TGTGCCAGCAGTGAACCTCGACAGCTCTATGGCTACACCTTC. Translation gives CASSEPRQLYGYTF.

V and J are TRBV7-8 and TRBJ2-2, with TRBD1 as a possible D gene (5 bases). Deletions cut 4 bases from V and 6 bases from J, with 12 bases between. The CDR3 runs 14 residues. The germline CDR1 and CDR2 sequences are SGHVS and FQNEAQ. CDR3: CASSSNRIPGELFF. Here the CDR3 DNA reads TGTGCCAGCAGCTCAAACAGGATTCCCGGGGAGCTGTTTTTT.

The V call is TRBV28, the J call TRBJ1-3; D may be TRBD1 (5 bases). Looked up from germline, CDR1 is MDHEN and CDR2 is SYDVKM. The V gene lost 7 bases and the J gene lost 4 bases, with 11 bases spanning the gap. The CDR3 is made up of 13 amino acids. In DNA, the CDR3 is TGTGCCAGCAACCCCCCAGGGGGAAACACCATATATTTT. Protein product: CASNPPGGNTIYF.

CDR3 amino acids: CASMSSGTSYEQYF. In nucleotides, the CDR3 is TGTGCCAGTATGTCGAGCGGGACCAGTTACGAGCAGTACTTC. This rearrangement joins TRBV19 to TRBJ2-7; 7 positions agree with TRBD2. The germline CDR1 and CDR2 sequences are LNHDA and SQIVND (reference sequence). The CDR3 runs 14 residues. With V trimmed by 7 bases and J by 4 bases, 10 bases remained unmatched.

The chain has TRBV2 and TRBJ1-5; D is unresolved. CDR1 and CDR2 (germline): SNHLY, FYNNEI. The CDR3 is 14 amino acids. The V and J ends lost 4 bases and 3 bases respectively, with 10 bases between them. CDR3 sequence (DNA): TGTGCCAGCAGTGTAGAAGGATTCAATCAGCCCCAGCATTTT. Translated: CASSVEGFNQPQHF.

To note about this clone: The same CDR3 is also encoded by other DNA sequences in this sample. V is TRBV29-1 and J is TRBJ1-5; 8 nucleotides agree with TRBD1. This CDR3 is built from 12 residues. Germline lookup yields CDR1 SQVTM and CDR2 ANQGSEA. V lost 6 bases, J lost 7 bases, and 5 bases stayed unmatched. The CDR3 is CSVGQGSQPQHF. CDR3 nucleotide sequence: TGCAGCGTCGGACAGGGTTCGCAGCCCCAGCATTTT.

The rearrangement links TRBV10-3 to TRBJ1-2; D may be TRBD1 (5 bases). Trimming removed 8 bases from V and 4 bases from J, with 14 bases in between. The CDR3 sequence is 13 residues long. Germline CDR1 is ENHRY and CDR2 is SYGVKD. The CDR3: CAIGPGRAYGYTF. The CDR3 DNA sequence: TGTGCCATCGGGCCAGGCAGGGCCTATGGCTACACCTTC.

This clone was observed a single time. The chain uses TRBV9 and TRBJ2-1; D ambiguous. The V gene's germline CDR1 is SGDLS and CDR2 YYNGEE. The CDR3 has 14 amino acids. V lost 3 bases, J lost 4 bases, and 11 bases lay in between. The CDR3 DNA reads as TGTGCCAGCAGCGAAGCTCCTCCGTACAATGAGCAGTTCTTC. Encoded protein: CASSEAPPYNEQFF.

The J gene is TRBJ2-7, the V gene TRBV6-5; 8 positions match TRBD2. The germline gives CDR1 MNHEY, CDR2 SVGAGI. The CDR3 runs to 14 residues. Trimming removed 2 bases from V and 7 bases from J; junction bases left unmatched: 7. CDR3 in amino acids: CASSYGVRGGEQYF. DNA of the CDR3: TGTGCCAGCAGTTACGGAGTCCGCGGGGGGGAGCAGTACTTC.

The CDR3 spells CASSVGNTGELFF. The CDR3 nucleotides are TGTGCCAGTTCCGTCGGGAACACCGGGGAGCTGTTTTTT. V and J are TRBV19 and TRBJ2-2; no reliable D call. The CDR3 covers 13 residues. CDR1 and CDR2 (germline): LNHDA, SQIVND (reference sequence). V was trimmed by 8 bases and J by 1 base, leaving 8 bases between them.

The V and J genes are TRBV28 and TRBJ2-3; 9 nucleotides match TRBD2. Germline V lookup: CDR1 MDHEN, CDR2 SYDVKM. The J segment lost 3 bases and the V segment lost 6 bases, leaving 7 bases of the junction unmatched. This CDR3 has 15 amino acids. DNA of the CDR3: TGTGCCAGCAGGATAGCGGGAGTGGGGACAGATACGCAGTATTTT. Amino acid sequence: CASRIAGVGTDTQYF.

Here the CDR3 reads CASSSTTSSETQYF. Written as DNA, the CDR3 is TGTGCCAGCAGCTCGACGACTAGCTCGGAGACCCAGTACTTC. The rearrangement uses TRBV5-4 and TRBJ2-5; 7 bases match TRBD2. The length of the CDR3 is 14 residues. V dropped 3 bases and J dropped 5; count of bases not matched to a gene: 7. Germline assignment: CDR1 SGHNT and CDR2 YYREEE (reference sequence). Filled out from reference TRBV5-4 and TRBJ2-5, the complete variable domain reads ETGVTQSPTHLIKTRGQQVTLRCSSQSGHNTVSWYQQALGQGPQFIFQYYREEENGRGNFPPRFSGLQFPNYSSELNVNALELDDSALYLCASSSTTSSETQYFGPGTRLLVL.